This record concerns one T cell receptor (beta chain) sequence. Authors' methods: Amplification of reference gene primers provided the estimated nucleated cell counts. Profiled with immunoSEQ multiplex PCR; TCRdb holds only in-frame clones, not every one. D and trimming were read from the DNA, whereas the V and J calls and clone size are those reported in that table. This table has around 170,000 clones, about 82% appearing once. The data were obtained in a study of blood T cell repertoires in COVID-19. For the study at large: COVID-19 samples collected from the United States, Italy and Spain covered acute and convalescent phases. From T cells, B-cell-depleted T cells, or PBMCs came the material, which was cDNA or gDNA.

Germline values: CDR1 SGHDT, CDR2 YYEEEE. The CDR3 sequence is 15 residues long. V was clipped by 4 bases and J by 0 bases, with 13 bases between them. Sequencing was carried out using peripheral blood. This sequence originates from a man aged 65-85 years with active or convalescent COVID-19. The gene calls are TRBV5-6 and TRBJ1-1; a possible D gene is TRBD1 (5 bases). CDR3 in amino acids: CASSPGLMVNTEAFF. The CDR3 DNA follows: TGTGCCAGCAGCCCGGGACTGATGGTGAACACTGAAGCTTTCTTT.